This T cell receptor (beta chain) was sequenced during a study of shared clonotypes between healthy human individuals. Naive CD8 cells lacked CD45RO, underwent positive selection for CCR7 and left out terminally differentiated effector memory CD45RA+ cells. Sequencing was performed with immunoSEQ multiplex PCR; in TCRdb, only in-frame clones are kept and a portion is missing. This sample has 550,000 to 650,000 clones, with about 96% found just once. What was sequenced was naive CD8+ T cells sorted from blood. The sequence came from a woman aged 30 to 39 in good health.

This CDR3 reads CASSTDFSHNEQFF. CDR3 DNA sequence: TGTGCCAGCAGCACAGACTTTTCCCACAATGAGCAGTTCTTC. The V call is TRBV5-6, the J call TRBJ2-1; D uncertain. Trimming stripped 4 bases from V and 5 bases from J, with 13 bases between. CDR3 length equals 14 residues. Germline CDR1 and CDR2: SGHDT and YYEEEE. Full variable domain (remainder filled in from reference TRBV5-6 and TRBJ2-1): DAGVTQSPTHLIKTRGQQVTLRCSPKSGHDTVSWYQQALGQGPQFIFQYYEEEERQRGNFPDRFSGHQFPNYSSELNVNALLLGDSALYLCASSTDFSHNEQFFGPGTRLTVL.